These 5 T cell receptor beta chains came from one sample sequenced in a study of blood T cell repertoires in COVID-19. The method was immunoSEQ multiplex PCR; TCRdb's version includes in-frame clones alone and lacks a portion of them. The table includes hundreds of thousands of clones, roughly 90% detected once. Material for sequencing was PBMCs or T cells enriched from blood (not recorded which). These receptors were obtained from a woman aged 40 to 50 with acute COVID-19.

V usage is TRBV5-1 and J usage is TRBJ2-3; D gene uncertain. CDR1 and CDR2 from the germline V gene are SGHRS and YFSETQ. Trimming removed 4 bases at V and 11 bases at J, with 17 bases between. CDR3 size: 13 residues. The CDR3 DNA reads TGCGCCAGCAGCCAACCAAGAGGCCCAGAGCAGTATTTT. As protein: CASSQPRGPEQYF.

J is TRBJ2-5 and V is TRBV29-1; weak D call: TRBD2 (5 bases). The CDR3 has 11 residues. In germline, CDR1 is SQVTM, CDR2 ANQGSEA. The V end was cut by 4 bases, the J end by 5 bases, with 8 bases between. The CDR3 sequence is CSVALAETQYF. DNA for the CDR3: TGCAGCGTTGCGCTAGCTGAGACCCAGTACTTC.

The chain joins TRBV23-1 to TRBJ1-1; D may be TRBD1 (5 bases). TRBV23-1 is designated an ORF whose function remains uncertain. This CDR3 region has 13 residues. Trimming took off 4 bases at V and 6 bases at J, with 12 bases between the two ends. CDR3 DNA sequence: TGCGCCAGCAGTCTAAATGGAGGGGCTGAAGCTTTCTTT. As protein: CASSLNGGAEAFF.

This clone was detected once. The genes are TRBV5-6 and TRBJ2-7, with D unclear. CDR3 length: 15 amino acids. With 0 bases removed from V and 0 bases from J, the gap between germline ends came to 10 bases. CDR1 SGHDT and CDR2 YYEEEE come from the germline V gene. CDR3 DNA: TGTGCCAGCAGCTTGGGGAGACTTAGCTCCTACGAGCAGTACTTC. Its protein is CASSLGRLSSYEQYF. Drawing the rest from reference TRBV5-6 and TRBJ2-7, the complete variable domain is DAGVTQSPTHLIKTRGQQVTLRCSPKSGHDTVSWYQQALGQGPQFIFQYYEEEERQRGNFPDRFSGHQFPNYSSELNVNALLLGDSALYLCASSLGRLSSYEQYFGPGTRLTVT.

Only one count was recorded for this clone. The chain uses TRBV5-1 and TRBJ2-1; TRBD1 is a possible D gene (5 bases). This CDR3 contains 14 residues. From germline, CDR1 is SGHRS and CDR2 YFSETQ. Trimming took 1 base from V and 5 from J, leaving 10 bases between them. Written as DNA, the CDR3 is TGCGCCAGCAGCTTGACCCCAGGGAACAATGAGCAGTTCTTC. Translating gives CASSLTPGNNEQFF.